This TCR beta chain was found in a study of T cells in Graves' hyperthyroidism and ophthalmopathy. Overall study results and limits: A model using 13 V-J features told ophthalmopathy apart from stable hyperthyroidism.

This clonotype showed up many times. Its antigen is unidentified. RNA transcripts gave rise to amplified TCR beta CDR3 regions. First-round RT-PCR targeting the TCR CDR3 was performed with the HTBI primer set. TCRdb independently ran MiXCR on the multiplex PCR reads; one entry per CDR3 protein. Found here are about 660,000 distinct CDR3 sequences, just under 45% of them singletons; the top ten hold less than 9%. Used for diagnoses were clinical symptoms, serum thyroxine and TRAb, thyroid ultrasound and orbital computed tomography. The CDR3 sequence is 13 residues long. V gave up 9 bases and J gave up 7 bases; unmatched junction bases: 5. Looked up from germline, CDR1 is SNHLY and CDR2 is FYNNEI.

The rearrangement joins TRBV2 to TRBJ1-6; 8 bases align to TRBD1. The TCR was taken from an adult man with Graves' disease, either hyperthyroidism or ophthalmopathy (not recorded which). The material sequenced was peripheral blood or thyroid tissue (not recorded which). The CDR3, as DNA: TGTGCCAGGGGACAGGCAAAAAATTCACCCCTCCACTTT. Its translation is CARGQAKNSPLHF.